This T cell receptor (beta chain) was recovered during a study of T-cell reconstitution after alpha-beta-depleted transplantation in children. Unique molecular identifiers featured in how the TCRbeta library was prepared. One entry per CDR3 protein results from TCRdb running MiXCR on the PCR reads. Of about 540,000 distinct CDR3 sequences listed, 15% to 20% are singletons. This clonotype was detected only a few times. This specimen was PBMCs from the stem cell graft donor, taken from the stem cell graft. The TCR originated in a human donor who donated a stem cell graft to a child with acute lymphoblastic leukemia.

The CDR3 region is CASSLLGRDSYNEQFF. The CDR3 nucleotides are TGTGCCAGCAGTCTCTTGGGGAGGGACTCCTACAATGAGCAGTTCTTC. This rearrangement joins TRBV27 to TRBJ2-1; 7 bases are shared with TRBD2. This CDR3 has 16 residues. Germline values: CDR1 MNHEY, CDR2 SMNVEV (reference sequence). Trimming removed 5 bases from V and 0 bases from J; junction bases left unmatched: 7.